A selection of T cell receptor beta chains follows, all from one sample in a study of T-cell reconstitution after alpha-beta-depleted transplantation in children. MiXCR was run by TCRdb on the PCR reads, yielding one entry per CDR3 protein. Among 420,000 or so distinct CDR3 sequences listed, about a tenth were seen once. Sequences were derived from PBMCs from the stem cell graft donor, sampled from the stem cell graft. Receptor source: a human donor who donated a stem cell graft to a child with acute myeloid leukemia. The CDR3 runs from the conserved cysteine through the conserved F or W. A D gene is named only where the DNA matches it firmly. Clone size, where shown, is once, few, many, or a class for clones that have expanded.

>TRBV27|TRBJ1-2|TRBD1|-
TGTGCCAGGGGGATACGGACAGGGAGGGATGGCTACACCTTC
CARGIRTGRDGYTF
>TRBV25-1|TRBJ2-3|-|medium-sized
TGTGCCAGCAGTGAAAACGAGGGACACACAGATACGCAGTATTTT
CASSENEGHTDTQYF
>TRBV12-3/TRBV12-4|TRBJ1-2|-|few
TGTGCCAGCAGTCCCCGGTGGAGGGGAGGCTATGGCTACACCTTC
CASSPRWRGGYGYTF
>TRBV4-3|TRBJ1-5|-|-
TGCGCCAGCAGCCAAGTGGAGGTAGATCAGCCCCAGCATTTT
CASSQVEVDQPQHF
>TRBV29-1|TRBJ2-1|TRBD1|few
TGCAGCGTTGATAACGTAGGGGGCCGTTCCAATGAGCAGTTCTTC
CSVDNVGGRSNEQFF
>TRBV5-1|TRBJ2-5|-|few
TGCGCCAGCAGCCGAGGGCATACGAATGTACGGGAGACCCAGTACTTC
CASSRGHTNVRETQYF
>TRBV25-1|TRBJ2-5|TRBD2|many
TGTGCCAGCTCTCTAGCGGGTCGTCAAGAGACCCAGTACTTC
CASSLAGRQETQYF
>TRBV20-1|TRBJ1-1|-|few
TGCAGTGCTAGATCTGGGATAGGGTTTCAGGGGAACTTT
CSARSGIGFQGNF
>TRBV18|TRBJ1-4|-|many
TGTGCCAGCTCACTTAGACAGGAGACAACTAATGAAAAACTGTTTTTT
CASSLRQETTNEKLFF
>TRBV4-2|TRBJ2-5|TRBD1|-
TGTGCCAGCAGCCAAGAACAGGGGGGCCAAGAGACCCAGTACTTC
CASSQEQGGQETQYF
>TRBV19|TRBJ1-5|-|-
TGTGCCAGTAGTATTTTTGCTACAGGTAATCAGCCCCAGCATTTT
CASSIFATGNQPQHF
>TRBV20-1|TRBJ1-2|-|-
TGCAGTGCTAGAGATCAGGGAACCTATGGCTACACCTTC
CSARDQGTYGYTF
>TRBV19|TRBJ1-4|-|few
TGTGCCAGCGACCCGGGGACAACTAATGAAAAACTGTTTTTT
CASDPGTTNEKLFF
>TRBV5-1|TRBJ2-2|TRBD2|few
TGCGCCAGCAGCTTGGGGGTAGCGGGGACGACCGGGGAGCTGTTTTTT
CASSLGVAGTTGELFF